The source of this T cell receptor (beta chain) is a study of Graves' ophthalmopathy and Graves' hyperthyroidism. Amplifying from RNA transcripts, the study obtained TCR beta CDR3 regions. A first-round RT-PCR used HTBI primers, followed by a second-round multiplex PCR. TCRdb passed the multiplex PCR reads through MiXCR, listing each CDR3 protein once. This table holds about 550,000 distinct CDR3 sequences, approximately 35% found once. This clonotype was detected a few times. Its antigen remains unknown. Study-level results: Built on 13 signatures, a model told ophthalmopathy apart from stable hyperthyroidism with about 85% sensitivity and around 80% specificity. Most expanded clonotypes in thyroid above 0.001 frequency also showed up in blood. In predicting ophthalmopathy progression, the model reached over 70% sensitivity and 72% to 80% specificity.

Germline V gene lookup returns CDR1 SNHLY and CDR2 FYNNEI. The J segment lost 4 bases and the V segment lost 8 bases, leaving 17 bases of the junction unmatched. There are 16 residues in the CDR3. The sample taken for sequencing was peripheral blood or thyroid tissue (not recorded which). The clonotype was recovered from an adult man with Graves' hyperthyroidism. The chain combines TRBV2 with TRBJ2-7; 7 bases align to TRBD1. The DNA of the CDR3 is TGTGCCAGCTCACCTAGCTGGGCGACAGGGTGGTACGAGCAGTACTTC. This codes for CASSPSWATGWYEQYF.